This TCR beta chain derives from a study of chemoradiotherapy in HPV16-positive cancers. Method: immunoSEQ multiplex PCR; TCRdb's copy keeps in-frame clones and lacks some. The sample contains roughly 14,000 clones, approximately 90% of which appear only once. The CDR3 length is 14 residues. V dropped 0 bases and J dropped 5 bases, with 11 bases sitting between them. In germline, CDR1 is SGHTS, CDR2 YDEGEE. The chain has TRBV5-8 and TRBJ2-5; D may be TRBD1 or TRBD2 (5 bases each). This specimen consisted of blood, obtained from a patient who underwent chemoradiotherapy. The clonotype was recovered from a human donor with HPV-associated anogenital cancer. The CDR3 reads CASSLARGGETQYF. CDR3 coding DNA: TGTGCCAGCAGCTTGGCTCGGGGCGGGGAGACCCAGTACTTC. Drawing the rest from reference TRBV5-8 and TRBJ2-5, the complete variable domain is EAGVTQSPTHLIKTRGQQATLRCSPISGHTSVYWYQQALGLGLQFLLWYDEGEERNRGNFPPRFSGRQFPNYSSELNVNALELEDSALYLCASSLARGGETQYFGPGTRLLVL.